The entry below describes one T cell receptor beta chain. Its antigen remains unknown. Trimming shortened V by 5 bases and J by 3 bases, and 11 bases separated the two germline ends. This CDR3 comprises 14 residues. Germline V gene sequence: CDR1 MNHEY, CDR2 SMNVEV (reference sequence). These data come from a study of PD-1 blockade in classical Hodgkin lymphoma. For the study at large: Every 2 weeks, patients got 3 mg/kg intravenous nivolumab. Whole-study findings and limits: Excluded were patients who started nivolumab under 1 year after ASCT, a group that had lower diversity. Complete responders started with a diversity level that resembled newly diagnosed patients at baseline.

The time point is: cycle 4 day 1 (C4D1), after 6 weeks of nivolumab. Every patient had relapsed following autologous stem cell transplantation, and cohorts differed in brentuximab vedotin exposure. The best responses consisted of complete response, partial response or progressive disease. Sequenced by immunoSEQ multiplex PCR; TCRdb stores in-frame clones only, minus some. The sample lists roughly 100,000 clones, approximately 89% seen once, with around 17% in the top ten. The specimen was peripheral blood mononuclear cells (PBMCs), collected before the fourth cycle of nivolumab. The rearrangement links TRBV27 to TRBJ1-3, with D maybe TRBD1 (5 bases). The source of this sequence is a human donor with classical Hodgkin lymphoma. In DNA, the CDR3 is TGTGCCAGCAGTGTGGGGGGTGGTGGAAACACCATATATTTT. Its translation: CASSVGGGGNTIYF.